What follows are 27 T cell receptor beta chains derived from one specimen sequenced in a study of blood T cell repertoires in COVID-19. TCRdb keeps only in-frame clones here, not all; method: immunoSEQ multiplex PCR. Of approximately 250,000 clones listed, approximately 89% are singletons. The sample comprised peripheral blood. The receptors originated from a man aged 35-49 years with active or convalescent COVID-19.

CDR3 sequence: CASSMGDRDYEQYF. CDR3 DNA: TGTGCCAGTAGTATGGGGGACAGGGACTACGAGCAGTACTTC. The rearrangement joins TRBV19 to TRBJ2-7; 9 bases are shared with TRBD1. Trimming took 3 bases from V and 3 from J; bases not matched to a gene: 3. This CDR3 region has 14 residues. Germline lookup yields CDR1 LNHDA and CDR2 SQIVND (reference sequence).

V is TRBV10-3 and J is TRBJ1-5; TRBD1 matches 8 bases. The V segment lost 10 bases and the J segment 6 bases; nucleotides outside the gene matches: 11. The CDR3 is made up of 14 amino acids. In germline, CDR1 is ENHRY, CDR2 SYGVKD. The chain's CDR3 is CASTDREESQPQHF. DNA of the CDR3: TGTGCCAGCACGGACAGGGAGGAGAGTCAGCCCCAGCATTTT.

The chain uses TRBV11-2 and TRBJ1-4, with a tentative D call TRBD1 (6 bases). This CDR3 is 15 amino acids long. Trimming took off 5 bases at V and 0 bases at J, with 10 bases between the two ends. Germline values: CDR1 SGHAT, CDR2 FQNNGV. This CDR3 reads CASSRGGATNEKLFF. The CDR3, as DNA: TGTGCCAGCAGCCGAGGGGGAGCAACTAATGAAAAACTGTTTTTT. The full variable domain, its missing parts supplied by reference TRBV11-2 and TRBJ1-4, is EAGVAQSPRYKIIEKRQSVAFWCNPISGHATLYWYQQILGQGPKLLIQFQNNGVVDDSQLPKDRFSAERLKGVDSTLKIQPAKLEDSAVYLCASSRGGATNEKLFFGSGTQLSVL.

V usage is TRBV6-5 and J usage is TRBJ2-5, with 7 nucleotides matching TRBD1. The V segment lost 10 bases and the J segment 5 bases; nucleotides outside the gene matches: 7. The CDR3 spans 12 residues. Germline V lookup: CDR1 MNHEY, CDR2 SVGAGI. The CDR3 is CATSTGVETQYF. The CDR3, as DNA: TGTGCCACATCAACAGGGGTTGAGACCCAGTACTTC.

The rearrangement uses TRBV29-1 and TRBJ1-2; 12 positions agree with TRBD1. Germline V lookup: CDR1 SQVTM, CDR2 ANQGSEA. V shed 6 bases and J 3 bases; nucleotides not matched to a gene: 11. The CDR3 length is 16 residues. The CDR3 reads CSVSGTGGFGDYGYTF. Written as DNA, the CDR3 is TGCAGCGTATCCGGGACAGGGGGCTTTGGAGACTATGGCTACACCTTC.

This rearrangement joins TRBV10-1 to TRBJ2-2; 8 bases line up with TRBD2. Trimming took 8 bases from V and 3 from J; bases not matched to a gene: 20. The CDR3 covers 19 residues. Germline V lookup: CDR1 WNHNN, CDR2 SYGVQD (reference sequence). CDR3 DNA sequence: TGCGCCAGCCCCGGCGGGGGGAGAACTCGCAGGGTGGACACCGGGGAGCTGTTTTTT. This translates into CASPGGGRTRRVDTGELFF.

This clone was seen only once. The chain recombines TRBV10-3 with TRBJ1-2; D remains unclear. The CDR3 spans 13 residues. Trimming removed 4 bases from V and 3 bases from J, with 9 bases in between. Germline values: CDR1 ENHRY, CDR2 SYGVKD. Here the CDR3 reads CAISAREDYGYTF. The CDR3 nucleotides are TGTGCCATCAGTGCCCGGGAGGACTATGGCTACACCTTC.

The V call is TRBV6-1, the J call TRBJ2-2, with 8 bases matching TRBD1. Germline loops: CDR1 MNHNS, CDR2 SASEGT. J was trimmed by 4 bases and V by 3 bases; bases with no gene match: 7. The length of the CDR3 is 16 residues. CDR3 in DNA: TGTGCCAGCAGTGAGGGACCGCAGGGGGCCACCGGGGAGCTGTTTTTT. Translated: CASSEGPQGATGELFF.

This rearrangement joins TRBV21-1 to TRBJ2-7; the table gives TRBD2 as D, unverified against the DNA. TRBV21-1 is marked as a pseudogene. The CDR3 covers 14 residues. CDR3 coding DNA: TGTGCCAGCAGCAAAGCCGAGGAAGCCTACGAGCAGTACTTC. It translates to CASSKAEEAYEQYF.

This rearrangement joins TRBV13 to TRBJ1-5, with 7 bases lining up with TRBD1. CDR3 length equals 13 residues. The germline gives CDR1 PRHDT, CDR2 FYEKMQ (reference sequence). V shed 10 bases and J 2 bases; nucleotides not matched to a gene: 5. The CDR3 spells CATSQGGNQPQHF. Here the CDR3 DNA reads TGTGCCACCTCGCAGGGGGGCAATCAGCCCCAGCATTTT.

The J gene is TRBJ2-7, the V gene TRBV6-5, with TRBD2 identical over 7 bases. Trimming took 8 bases from V and 0 from J; bases not matched to a gene: 4. This CDR3 has 13 amino acids. The V gene's germline CDR1 is MNHEY and CDR2 SVGAGI. The CDR3 DNA follows: TGTGCCAGCCGGAGCGGGGACTCCTACGAGCAGTACTTC. Amino acid sequence: CASRSGDSYEQYF.

The chain uses TRBV3-1 (or the pseudogene TRBV3-2) and TRBJ2-3; TRBD1 aligns across 8 bases. Germline values: CDR1 LGHDT, CDR2 YNNKEL (reference sequence). Trimming took 0 bases from V and 7 from J; bases not matched to a gene: 9. The CDR3 extends over 16 amino acids. CDR3 amino acids: CASSQEGRGLGNTQYF. The CDR3 coding sequence is TGTGCCAGCAGCCAAGAAGGCAGGGGGCTGGGGAATACGCAGTATTTT.

V gene TRBV28 combines with J gene TRBJ2-7; D is undetermined. Trimming pared 6 bases from V and 4 bases from J, leaving 7 bases between. The CDR3 runs to 11 residues. Germline CDR1 and CDR2: MDHEN and SYDVKM. The CDR3 DNA reads as TGTGCCAGCAGCCTGTTTTACGAGCAGTACTTC. The encoded protein is CASSLFYEQYF.

The V call is TRBV24-1, the J call TRBJ1-2; no clear D. CDR1 and CDR2 (germline): KGHDR, SFDVKD. The CDR3 runs 14 residues. Trimming pared 1 base from V and 8 bases from J, leaving 13 bases between. In DNA, the CDR3 is TGTGCCACCAGTGATTTCGGAAAGGAGAGAGGCTACACCTTC. Translating it yields CATSDFGKERGYTF.

The V call is TRBV4-2, the J call TRBJ2-1; 8 positions match TRBD2. V was clipped by 4 bases and J by 10 bases; unmatched bases: 12. The CDR3 extends over 15 amino acids. CDR1 LGHNA and CDR2 YNFKEQ come from the germline V gene. The CDR3, as DNA: TGTGCCAGCAGCCCCAGTTTGCAACGGGAGGGGGAGCAGTTCTTC. Translated: CASSPSLQREGEQFF.

The chain combines TRBV28 with TRBJ2-1; TRBD1 agrees at 7 bases. V was pared by 5 bases and J by 3 bases, with 13 bases of the junction left unmatched. The CDR3 contains 17 residues. Per the germline V gene, CDR1 is MDHEN and CDR2 is SYDVKM. The CDR3 nucleotides are TGTGCCAGCAGTACGATCCAGGGGGAGAGGGACTACAATGAGCAGTTCTTC. As protein: CASSTIQGERDYNEQFF.

This chain links TRBV5-4 with TRBJ1-6; the D gene is possibly TRBD1 (6 bases). There are 15 residues in the CDR3. Between the trimmed V and J ends, which lost 4 bases and 5 bases, there was a span of 13 bases. Germline CDR1 is SGHNT and CDR2 is YYREEE (reference sequence). In nucleotides, the CDR3 is TGTGCCAGCAGCGTCAGGACAGATCATAATTCACCCCTCCACTTT. It codes for CASSVRTDHNSPLHF.

The V and J genes are TRBV11-3 and TRBJ2-1; D not resolved. V gave up 2 bases and J gave up 6 bases, with 14 bases separating them. Germline CDR1 reads SGHNT; CDR2 reads YENEEA. The length of the CDR3 is 15 residues. CDR3 loop: CASSLSFITGNEQFF. In DNA, the CDR3 is TGTGCCAGCAGCTTAAGCTTTATCACCGGCAATGAGCAGTTCTTC.

The sample holds a few counts of this clone. The J gene is TRBJ2-5, the V gene TRBV3-1 (or the pseudogene TRBV3-2), with 9 bases aligning to TRBD2. This CDR3 spans 15 amino acids. Germline lookup yields CDR1 LGHDT and CDR2 YNNKEL (reference sequence). Trimming at V came to 7 bases and at J to 2 bases, leaving 8 bases not matched to a gene. The CDR3 reads CASTDSGGLQETQYF. The CDR3, as DNA: TGTGCCAGCACCGATAGCGGGGGCTTACAAGAGACCCAGTACTTC.

This chain connects TRBV24-1 to TRBJ2-2; D not certain. V shed 1 base and J shed 3 bases, with 8 bases lying between them. The germline CDR1 and CDR2 sequences are KGHDR and SFDVKD. The CDR3 is made up of 15 amino acids. This CDR3 reads CATSDFPSYTGELFF. In DNA, the CDR3 is TGTGCCACCAGTGATTTCCCGAGTTACACCGGGGAGCTGTTTTTT.

The chain recombines TRBV2 with TRBJ2-5; D is undetermined. V was clipped by 2 bases and J by 3 bases, with 7 bases between them. The CDR3 has 13 amino acids. The germline V gene encodes CDR1 SNHLY and CDR2 FYNNEI. The DNA for the CDR3 is TGTGCCAGCAGTGAATCCCCCAAAGAGACCCAGTACTTC. This sequence encodes CASSESPKETQYF.

The V gene is TRBV21-1, the J gene TRBJ1-6; TRBD1, as called in the table, went unchecked against the DNA. TRBV21-1 is described as a pseudogene. This CDR3 is built from 15 residues. In DNA form, the CDR3 reads TGTGCCAGCAGCAAAGAACAGGGGTATAATTCACCCCTCCACTTT. Its translation: CASSKEQGYNSPLHF.

A few counts support this clone. This chain uses TRBV10-2 with TRBJ1-1; the D gene is possibly TRBD1 (5 bases). The V end was cut by 7 bases, the J end by 3 bases, with 15 bases between. CDR3 size: 14 residues. Germline CDR1 and CDR2: WSHSY and SAAADI. CDR3: CASTPAGGYTEAFF. In nucleotides, the CDR3 is TGCGCCAGCACCCCGGCGGGGGGATACACTGAAGCTTTCTTT.

The chain recombines TRBV29-1 with TRBJ1-5; D uncertain. The V end lost 7 bases, the J end lost 6 bases, and 16 bases lay between the germline ends. The CDR3 runs to 13 residues. CDR1 and CDR2 from the germline V gene are SQVTM and ANQGSEA. The CDR3 sequence: CSALWERGQPQHF. The CDR3 DNA follows: TGCAGCGCCCTATGGGAACGGGGTCAGCCCCAGCATTTT.

V and J are TRBV6-5 and TRBJ1-2, with D possibly TRBD1 on 6 matching bases. The germline V gene encodes CDR1 MNHEY and CDR2 SVGAGI. V was cut by 8 bases and J by 5 bases, with 15 bases left in between. This CDR3 has 13 residues. The CDR3 protein is CASGGGAGYGYTF. DNA for the CDR3: TGTGCCAGCGGCGGGGGGGCAGGATATGGCTACACCTTC.

The chain uses TRBV5-1 and TRBJ1-2, with 7 bases lining up with TRBD1. The V gene end was trimmed by 1 base and the J gene end by 6 bases; junction bases not matched to a gene: 9. The CDR3 totals 15 residues. Germline loops: CDR1 SGHRS, CDR2 YFSETQ. CDR3 nucleotides: TGCGCCAGCAGCTTGTTCTTGGCAGGGGGTGATGGCTACACCTTC. Translated, it gives CASSLFLAGGDGYTF.

This chain connects TRBV4-1 to TRBJ2-2, with TRBD1 identical over 7 bases. V shed 0 bases and J 1 base; nucleotides not matched to a gene: 5. CDR3 size: 17 residues. The V gene's germline CDR1 is MGHRA and CDR2 YSYEKL. In DNA form, the CDR3 reads TGCGCCAGCAGCCAAGATGCGCGACAGGGGAACACCGGGGAGCTGTTTTTT. Amino acids: CASSQDARQGNTGELFF.